The 14 T cell receptor beta chains below were found in one sample sequenced in a study of blood T cell repertoires in COVID-19. The repertoire was sequenced with immunoSEQ multiplex PCR; TCRdb's copy has only in-frame clones and lacks some. This sample yields roughly 220,000 clones, of which 60% to 85% are seen a single time; less than 6% belongs to the top ten. Sequencing was carried out using peripheral blood. These TCRs come from a woman aged 65 to 85 with acute or convalescent COVID-19.

The table lists this clone with a few counts. The chain links TRBV14 to TRBJ2-7, with TRBD2 identical over 10 bases. The CDR3 is 18 residues long. Trimming removed 1 base from V and 3 bases from J; junction bases left unmatched: 12. The V gene's germline CDR1 is SGHDN and CDR2 FVKESK. The CDR3 region is CASSQGIGTSGKFYEQYF. The CDR3, as DNA: TGTGCCAGCAGCCAAGGTATAGGAACTAGCGGGAAATTCTACGAGCAGTACTTC.

This clone was seen only once. This chain uses TRBV12-3 or TRBV12-4 with TRBJ2-7, with 7 bases that match TRBD2. V lost 7 bases and J lost 7; bases outside the gene matches: 10. The CDR3 is made up of 13 amino acids. This CDR3 is CASTPGLLVEQYF. The CDR3 DNA reads TGTGCCAGCACTCCGGGACTACTAGTAGAGCAGTACTTC.

This clone has just a few counts. This chain connects TRBV29-1 to TRBJ2-7; the D gene is possibly TRBD2 (6 bases). V gave up 4 bases and J gave up 1 base, with 8 bases separating them. Germline loops: CDR1 SQVTM, CDR2 ANQGSEA. This CDR3 is built from 12 residues. Here the CDR3 reads CSVAAGSYEQYF. Here the CDR3 DNA reads TGCAGCGTTGCGGCGGGGTCCTACGAGCAGTACTTC.

This clone was seen more than once but under ten times. This rearrangement joins TRBV19 to TRBJ1-1; D remains ambiguous. The CDR3 has 14 residues. The V and J ends lost 4 bases and 0 bases respectively, with 9 bases between them. The germline gives CDR1 LNHDA, CDR2 SQIVND (reference sequence). The CDR3 sequence is CASSNQVMNTEAFF. CDR3 in DNA: TGTGCCAGTAGTAACCAGGTGATGAACACTGAAGCTTTCTTT. The whole variable domain, remainder taken from reference TRBV19 and TRBJ1-1, is DGGITQSPKYLFRKEGQNVTLSCEQNLNHDAMYWYRQDPGQGLRLIYYSQIVNDFQKGDIAEGYSVSREKKESFPLTVTSAQKNPTAFYLCASSNQVMNTEAFFGQGTRLTVV.

The V gene is TRBV7-9, the J gene TRBJ1-2; the D gene is possibly TRBD1 (6 bases). V lost 5 bases and J lost 2, with 15 bases in between. CDR3 length: 15 amino acids. Germline values: CDR1 SEHNR, CDR2 FQNEAQ (reference sequence). CDR3 nucleotides: TGTGCCAGCAGCCCCCTTTCTCAGGGGAACTATGGCTACACCTTC. Amino acid sequence: CASSPLSQGNYGYTF.

The V and J genes are TRBV5-8 and TRBJ2-3; no clear D. With 4 bases removed from V and 1 base from J, the gap between germline ends came to 19 bases. The CDR3 is 17 residues long. Germline CDR1 SGHTS, CDR2 YDEGEE. The CDR3 sequence is CASSADTAPFGTDTQYF. DNA for the CDR3: TGTGCCAGCAGCGCGGATACGGCGCCTTTTGGCACAGATACGCAGTATTTT.

This clone showed up just a few times. This rearrangement joins TRBV6-4 to TRBJ1-5; D is perhaps TRBD1 (6 bases). The CDR3 is 14 residues long. Trimming shortened V by 4 bases and J by 11 bases, and 18 bases separated the two germline ends. Germline V lookup: CDR1 MRHNA, CDR2 SNTAGT. The CDR3 sequence: CASSVGGAPKAQHF. The CDR3 bases are TGTGCCAGCAGTGTCGGGGGGGCCCCGAAGGCCCAGCATTTT.

This sequence joins TRBV20-1 and TRBJ2-5; no clear D. The CDR3 totals 13 residues. V lost 3 bases and J 2 bases, leaving 10 bases between the germline ends. In germline, CDR1 is DFQATT, CDR2 SNEGSKA (reference sequence). CDR3 in DNA: TGCAGTGCTAGTGAAGCGCCTCAAGAGACCCAGTACTTC. This sequence encodes CSASEAPQETQYF.

This clone has a handful of counts. J is TRBJ1-5 and V is TRBV19, with D unclear. The CDR3 has 15 amino acids. Germline V gene lookup returns CDR1 LNHDA and CDR2 SQIVND (reference sequence). The V and J ends lost 7 bases and 0 bases respectively, with 13 bases between them. In DNA form, the CDR3 reads TGTGCCAGTAAAGTGGCGGACTATAGCAATCAGCCCCAGCATTTT. Its protein product is CASKVADYSNQPQHF.

The chain uses TRBV5-4 and TRBJ1-1; D is uncertain. Trimming stripped 0 bases from V and 0 bases from J, with 12 bases between. There are 16 residues in the CDR3. CDR1 is SGHNT and CDR2 is YYREEE in the germline V gene (reference sequence). DNA for the CDR3: TGTGCCAGCAGCTTGGACACGGGGTCTATGAACACTGAAGCTTTCTTT. Its protein product is CASSLDTGSMNTEAFF.

This clone was counted between two and nine times. The genes are TRBV5-1 and TRBJ2-1, with 10 bases identical to TRBD1. The J segment lost 9 bases and the V segment lost 5 bases, leaving 14 bases of the junction unmatched. Germline V gene data show CDR1 as SGHRS and CDR2 as YFSETQ. The CDR3 totals 16 residues. The CDR3 coding sequence is TGCGCCAGCAGATTGACTTCCGGGACAGGGGAAGGTGAGCAGTTCTTC. Its protein is CASRLTSGTGEGEQFF.

This clone turned up a few times. The CDR3 loop reads CASSTGVGNQPQHF. CDR3 sequence (DNA): TGTGCCAGTAGTACAGGGGTGGGCAATCAGCCCCAGCATTTT. V is TRBV19 and J is TRBJ1-5, with D perhaps matching TRBD1 (6 bases). V was clipped by 4 bases and J by 2 bases, with 9 bases between them. CDR1 is LNHDA, CDR2 SQIVND, per germline (reference sequence). The CDR3 is made up of 14 amino acids.

In DNA form, the CDR3 reads TGTGCCAGCAGTTTCGGGGGAATAGGGTACAATGAGCAGTTCTTC. Its protein is CASSFGGIGYNEQFF. The chain carries TRBV28 and TRBJ2-1; D is possibly TRBD2 (6 bases). Trimming removed 3 bases at V and 4 bases at J, with 13 bases between. Germline CDR1 is MDHEN and CDR2 is SYDVKM. The length of the CDR3 is 15 residues. Combining the CDR3 with reference TRBV28 and TRBJ2-1 gives the whole variable domain DVKVTQSSRYLVKRTGEKVFLECVQDMDHENMFWYRQDPGLGLRLIYFSYDVKMKEKGDIPEGYSVSREKKERFSLILESASTNQTSMYLCASSFGGIGYNEQFFGPGTRLTVL.

The table lists this clone with a few counts. V gene TRBV18 combines with J gene TRBJ1-1, with 7 bases identical to TRBD1. CDR3 length: 14 residues. V lost 4 bases, J lost 5 bases, and 7 bases stayed unmatched. The germline V gene has CDR1 KGHSH and CDR2 LQKENI. CDR3 in DNA: TGTGCCAGCTCACGAACAGGGGACTCGACTGAAGCTTTCTTT. It translates to CASSRTGDSTEAFF. The whole variable domain, filled in from reference TRBV18 and TRBJ1-1, reads NAGVMQNPRHLVRRRGQEARLRCSPMKGHSHVYWYRQLPEEGLKFMVYLQKENIIDESGMPKERFSAEFPKEGPSILRIQQVVRGDSAAYFCASSRTGDSTEAFFGQGTRLTVV.